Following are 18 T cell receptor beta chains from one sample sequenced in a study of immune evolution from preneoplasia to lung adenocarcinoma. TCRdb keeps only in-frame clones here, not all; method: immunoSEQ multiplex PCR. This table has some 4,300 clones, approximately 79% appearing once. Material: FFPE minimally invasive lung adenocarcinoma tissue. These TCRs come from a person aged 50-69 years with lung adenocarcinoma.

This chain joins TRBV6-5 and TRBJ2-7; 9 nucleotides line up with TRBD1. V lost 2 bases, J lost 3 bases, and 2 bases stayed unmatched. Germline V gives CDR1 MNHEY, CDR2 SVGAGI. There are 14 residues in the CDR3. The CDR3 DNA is TGTGCCAGCAGTTACGGACAGGGGAGCTACGAGCAGTACTTC. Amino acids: CASSYGQGSYEQYF.

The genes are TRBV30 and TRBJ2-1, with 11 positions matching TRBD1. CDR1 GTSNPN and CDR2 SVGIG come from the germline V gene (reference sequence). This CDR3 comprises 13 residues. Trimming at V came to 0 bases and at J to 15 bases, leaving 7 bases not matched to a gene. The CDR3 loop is CAWSVSPGQGGFF. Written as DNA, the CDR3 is TGTGCCTGGAGTGTCAGCCCGGGACAGGGGGGGTTCTTC.

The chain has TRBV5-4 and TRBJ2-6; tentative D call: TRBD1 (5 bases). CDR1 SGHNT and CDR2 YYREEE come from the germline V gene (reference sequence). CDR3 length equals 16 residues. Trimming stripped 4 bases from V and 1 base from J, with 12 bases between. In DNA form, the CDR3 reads TGTGCCAGCAGCCTGTACAAGGGGTCTGGGGCCAACGTCCTGACTTTC. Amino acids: CASSLYKGSGANVLTF.

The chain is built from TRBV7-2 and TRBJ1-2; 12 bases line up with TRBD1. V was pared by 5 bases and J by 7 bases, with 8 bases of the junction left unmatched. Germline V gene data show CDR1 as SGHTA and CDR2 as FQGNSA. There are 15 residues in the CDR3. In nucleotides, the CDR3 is TGTGCCAGCAGCGAACCGGGACAGGGGGCGCGTGGCTACACCTTC. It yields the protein CASSEPGQGARGYTF.

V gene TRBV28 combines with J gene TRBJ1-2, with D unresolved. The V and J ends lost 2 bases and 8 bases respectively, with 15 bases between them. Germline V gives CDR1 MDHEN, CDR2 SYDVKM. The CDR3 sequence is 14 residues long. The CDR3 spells CASSLLRRTNGYTF. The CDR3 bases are TGTGCCAGCAGTTTACTGCGGCGAACGAACGGCTACACCTTC.

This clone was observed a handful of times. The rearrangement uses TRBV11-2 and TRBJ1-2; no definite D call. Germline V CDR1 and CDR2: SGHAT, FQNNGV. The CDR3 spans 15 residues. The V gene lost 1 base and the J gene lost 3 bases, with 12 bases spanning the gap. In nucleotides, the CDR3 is TGTGCCAGCAGCTTAGGCAAAGGCTCCCACTATGGCTACACCTTC. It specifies CASSLGKGSHYGYTF. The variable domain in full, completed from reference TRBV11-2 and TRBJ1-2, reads EAGVAQSPRYKIIEKRQSVAFWCNPISGHATLYWYQQILGQGPKLLIQFQNNGVVDDSQLPKDRFSAERLKGVDSTLKIQPAKLEDSAVYLCASSLGKGSHYGYTFGSGTRLTVV.

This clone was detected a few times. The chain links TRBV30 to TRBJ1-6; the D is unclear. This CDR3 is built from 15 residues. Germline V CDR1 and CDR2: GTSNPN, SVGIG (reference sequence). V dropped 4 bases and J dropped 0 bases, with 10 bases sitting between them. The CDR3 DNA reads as TGTGCCTGGATGGACTCGAACTCCTATAATTCACCCCTCCACTTT. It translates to CAWMDSNSYNSPLHF.

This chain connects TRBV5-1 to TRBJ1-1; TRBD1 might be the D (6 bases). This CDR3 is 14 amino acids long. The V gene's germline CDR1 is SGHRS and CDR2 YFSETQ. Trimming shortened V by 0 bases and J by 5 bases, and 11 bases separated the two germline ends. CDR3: CASSLVDSGTEAFF. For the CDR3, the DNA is TGCGCCAGCAGCTTGGTGGACAGTGGTACTGAAGCTTTCTTT.

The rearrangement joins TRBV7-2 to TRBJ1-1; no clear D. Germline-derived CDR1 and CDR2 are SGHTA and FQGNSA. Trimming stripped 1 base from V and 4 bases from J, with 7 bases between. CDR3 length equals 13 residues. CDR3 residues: CASSLGYGTEAFF. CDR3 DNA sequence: TGTGCCAGCAGCTTAGGTTACGGCACTGAAGCTTTCTTT.

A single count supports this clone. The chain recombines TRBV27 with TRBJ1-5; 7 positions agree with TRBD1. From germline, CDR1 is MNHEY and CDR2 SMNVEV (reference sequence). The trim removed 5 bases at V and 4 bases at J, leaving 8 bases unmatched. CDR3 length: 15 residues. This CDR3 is CASSRGDRANQPQHF. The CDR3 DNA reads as TGTGCCAGCAGTCGGGGAGACAGGGCTAATCAGCCCCAGCATTTT.

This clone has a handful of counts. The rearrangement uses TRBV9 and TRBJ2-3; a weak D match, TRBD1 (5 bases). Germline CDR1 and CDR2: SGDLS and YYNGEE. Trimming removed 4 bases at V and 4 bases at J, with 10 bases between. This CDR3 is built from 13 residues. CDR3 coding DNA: TGTGCCAGCAGCCCAATGACAGCAGATACGCAGTATTTT. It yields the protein CASSPMTADTQYF.

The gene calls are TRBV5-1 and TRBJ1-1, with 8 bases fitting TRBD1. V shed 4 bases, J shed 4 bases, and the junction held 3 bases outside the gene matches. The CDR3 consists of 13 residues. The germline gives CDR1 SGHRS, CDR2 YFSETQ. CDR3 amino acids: CASSLTGATEAFF. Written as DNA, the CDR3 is TGCGCCAGCAGCCTGACAGGGGCCACTGAAGCTTTCTTT.

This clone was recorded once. CDR3 coding DNA: TGCAGCGTTGCCGGGATCAGACTGAATGAGCAGTTCTTC. This gives the protein CSVAGIRLNEQFF. The V gene is TRBV29-1, the J gene TRBJ2-1; D possibly corresponds to TRBD2 (5 bases). The CDR3 spans 13 residues. The germline CDR1 and CDR2 sequences are SQVTM and ANQGSEA. Deletions cut 4 bases from V and 7 bases from J, with 14 bases between.

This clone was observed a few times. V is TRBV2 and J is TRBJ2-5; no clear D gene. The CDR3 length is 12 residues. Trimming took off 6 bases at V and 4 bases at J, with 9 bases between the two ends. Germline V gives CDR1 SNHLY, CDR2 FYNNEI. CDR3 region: CASSHTPETQYF. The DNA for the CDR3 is TGTGCCAGCAGCCATACCCCAGAGACCCAGTACTTC.

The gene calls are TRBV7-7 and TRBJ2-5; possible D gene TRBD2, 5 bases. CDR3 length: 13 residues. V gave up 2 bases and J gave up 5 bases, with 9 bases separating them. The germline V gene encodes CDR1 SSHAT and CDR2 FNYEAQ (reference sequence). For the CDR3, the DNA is TGTGCCAGCAGCTTAACCGGGGTGGAGACCCAGTACTTC. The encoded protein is CASSLTGVETQYF.

CDR3 nucleotides: TGTGCCAGCAGTTTACTAGCGGGGGGGGCAGATACGCAGTATTTT. This encodes CASSLLAGGADTQYF. The rearrangement joins TRBV2 to TRBJ2-3; 13 nucleotides agree with TRBD2. The CDR3 spans 15 residues. V trimming: 5 bases; J trimming: 4 bases; junction bases outside the gene matches: 3. Germline V gene data show CDR1 as SNHLY and CDR2 as FYNNEI.

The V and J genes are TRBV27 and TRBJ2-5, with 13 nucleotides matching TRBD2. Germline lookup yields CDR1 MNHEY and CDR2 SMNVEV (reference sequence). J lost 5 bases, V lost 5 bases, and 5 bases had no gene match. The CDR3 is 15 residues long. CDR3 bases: TGTGCCAGCAGTGAACTAGCGGGGGGGACGGAGACCCAGTACTTC. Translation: CASSELAGGTETQYF.

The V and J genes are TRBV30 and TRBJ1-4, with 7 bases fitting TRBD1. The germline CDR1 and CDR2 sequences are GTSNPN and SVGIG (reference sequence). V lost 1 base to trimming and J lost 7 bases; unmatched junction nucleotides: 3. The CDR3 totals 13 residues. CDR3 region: CAWSEGQTEKLFF. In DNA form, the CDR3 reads TGTGCCTGGAGTGAGGGACAGACTGAAAAACTGTTTTTT.